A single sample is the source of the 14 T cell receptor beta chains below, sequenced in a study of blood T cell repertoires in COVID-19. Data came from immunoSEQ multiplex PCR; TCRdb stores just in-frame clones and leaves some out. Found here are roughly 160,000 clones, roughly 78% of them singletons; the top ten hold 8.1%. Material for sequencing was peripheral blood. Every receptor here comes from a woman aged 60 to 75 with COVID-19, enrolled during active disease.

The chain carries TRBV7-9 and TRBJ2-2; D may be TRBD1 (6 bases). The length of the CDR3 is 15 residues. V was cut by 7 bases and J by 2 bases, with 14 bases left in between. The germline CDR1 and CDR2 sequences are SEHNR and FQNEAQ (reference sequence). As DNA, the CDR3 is TGTGCCAGCATCCTTAAGGACAGTAACACCGGGGAGCTGTTTTTT. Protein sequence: CASILKDSNTGELFF.

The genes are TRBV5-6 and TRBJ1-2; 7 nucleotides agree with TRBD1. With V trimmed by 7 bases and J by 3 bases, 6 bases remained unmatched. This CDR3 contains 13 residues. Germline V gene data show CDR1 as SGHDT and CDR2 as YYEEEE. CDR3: CASESTGDYGYTF. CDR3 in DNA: TGTGCCAGCGAATCCACAGGGGACTATGGCTACACCTTC.

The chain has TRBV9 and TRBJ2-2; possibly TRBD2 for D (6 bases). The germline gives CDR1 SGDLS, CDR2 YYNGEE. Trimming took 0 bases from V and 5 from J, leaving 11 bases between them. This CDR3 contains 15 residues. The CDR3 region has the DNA TGTGCCAGCAGCGTAGAGCGGGCACCAACCGGGGAGCTGTTTTTT. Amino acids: CASSVERAPTGELFF.

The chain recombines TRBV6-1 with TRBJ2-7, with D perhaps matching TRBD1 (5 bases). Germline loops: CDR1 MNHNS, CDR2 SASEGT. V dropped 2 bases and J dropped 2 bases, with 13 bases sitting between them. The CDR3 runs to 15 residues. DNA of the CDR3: TGTGCCAGCAGTGAACCGAGGACATTGACCTACGAGCAGTACTTC. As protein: CASSEPRTLTYEQYF.

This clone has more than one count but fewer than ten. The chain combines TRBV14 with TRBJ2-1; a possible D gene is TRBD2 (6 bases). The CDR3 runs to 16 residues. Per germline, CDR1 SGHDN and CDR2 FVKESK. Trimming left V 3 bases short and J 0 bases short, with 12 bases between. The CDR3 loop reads CASSHLSGSSYNEQFF. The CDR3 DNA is TGTGCCAGCAGCCATCTTAGCGGAAGCTCCTACAATGAGCAGTTCTTC.

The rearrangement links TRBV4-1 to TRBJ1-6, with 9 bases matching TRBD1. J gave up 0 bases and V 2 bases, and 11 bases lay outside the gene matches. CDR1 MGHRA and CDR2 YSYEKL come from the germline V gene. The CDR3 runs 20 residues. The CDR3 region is CASSQTATGGLSSYNSPLHF. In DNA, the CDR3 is TGCGCCAGCAGCCAAACCGCGACAGGGGGATTAAGCTCCTATAATTCACCCCTCCACTTT.

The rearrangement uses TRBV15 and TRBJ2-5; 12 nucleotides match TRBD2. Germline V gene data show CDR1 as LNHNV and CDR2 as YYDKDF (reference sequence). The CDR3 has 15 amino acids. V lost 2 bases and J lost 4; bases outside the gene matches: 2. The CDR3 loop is CATSRTTSGRETQYF. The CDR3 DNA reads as TGTGCCACCAGCAGAACGACTAGCGGGAGAGAGACCCAGTACTTC.

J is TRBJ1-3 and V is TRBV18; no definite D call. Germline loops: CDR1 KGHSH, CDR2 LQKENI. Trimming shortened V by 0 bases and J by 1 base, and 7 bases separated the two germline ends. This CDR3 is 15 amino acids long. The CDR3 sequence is CASSPPPGSGNTIYF. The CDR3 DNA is TGTGCCAGCTCACCACCGCCGGGGTCTGGAAACACCATATATTTT.

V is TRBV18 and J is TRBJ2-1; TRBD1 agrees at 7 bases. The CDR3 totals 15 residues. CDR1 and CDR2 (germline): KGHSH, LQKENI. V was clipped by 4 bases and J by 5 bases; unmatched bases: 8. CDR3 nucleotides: TGTGCCAGCTCACTCTCCCGGGACAGTCACAATGAGCAGTTCTTC. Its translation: CASSLSRDSHNEQFF.

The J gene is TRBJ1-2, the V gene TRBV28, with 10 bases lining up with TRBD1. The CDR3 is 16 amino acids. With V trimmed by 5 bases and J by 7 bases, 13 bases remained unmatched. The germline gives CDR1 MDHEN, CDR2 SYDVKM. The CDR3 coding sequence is TGTGCCAGCAGTAGCCCCCGGGACAGGGGCCGTGGTGGCTACACCTTC. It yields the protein CASSSPRDRGRGGYTF.

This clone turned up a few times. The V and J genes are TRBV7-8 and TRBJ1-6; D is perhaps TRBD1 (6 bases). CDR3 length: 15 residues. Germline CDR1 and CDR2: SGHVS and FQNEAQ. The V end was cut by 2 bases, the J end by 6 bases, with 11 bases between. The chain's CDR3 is CASSLTRGGNSPLHF. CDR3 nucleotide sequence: TGTGCCAGCAGCTTAACGAGGGGGGGTAATTCACCCCTCCACTTT.

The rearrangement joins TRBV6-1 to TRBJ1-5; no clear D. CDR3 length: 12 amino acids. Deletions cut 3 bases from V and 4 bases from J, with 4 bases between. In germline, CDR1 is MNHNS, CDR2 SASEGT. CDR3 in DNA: TGTGCCAGCAGTGACCCTAATCAGCCCCAGCATTTT. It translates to CASSDPNQPQHF.

CDR3 sequence (DNA): TGCGCCAGCAGCCAAGAACTAGCGGGGGGTACTTCCTACAATGAGCAGTTCTTC. It yields the protein CASSQELAGGTSYNEQFF. The chain joins TRBV4-3 to TRBJ2-1; 12 nucleotides line up with TRBD2. V shed 0 bases and J 1 base; nucleotides not matched to a gene: 4. Per the germline V gene, CDR1 is LGHNA and CDR2 is YSLEER. This CDR3 is built from 18 residues.

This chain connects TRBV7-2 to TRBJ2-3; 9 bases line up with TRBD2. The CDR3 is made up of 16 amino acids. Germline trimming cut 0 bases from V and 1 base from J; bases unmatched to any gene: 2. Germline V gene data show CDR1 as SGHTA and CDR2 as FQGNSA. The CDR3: CASSLAGTSRTDTQYF. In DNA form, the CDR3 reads TGTGCCAGCAGCTTAGCGGGGACTAGCCGCACAGATACGCAGTATTTT.